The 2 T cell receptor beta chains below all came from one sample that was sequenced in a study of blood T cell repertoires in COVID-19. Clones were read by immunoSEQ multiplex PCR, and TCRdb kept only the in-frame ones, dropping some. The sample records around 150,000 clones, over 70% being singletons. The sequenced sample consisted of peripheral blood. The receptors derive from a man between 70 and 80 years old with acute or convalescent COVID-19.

CDR3 in amino acids: CASNFNHGQGEREQYF. CDR3 sequence (DNA): TGTGCCAGCAACTTTAATCACGGACAGGGGGAGAGAGAGCAGTACTTC. V is TRBV5-4 and J is TRBJ2-7, with 10 bases fitting TRBD1. The CDR3 totals 16 residues. Germline CDR1 reads SGHNT; CDR2 reads YYREEE (reference sequence). Trimming at V came to 6 bases and at J to 7 bases, leaving 16 bases not matched to a gene.

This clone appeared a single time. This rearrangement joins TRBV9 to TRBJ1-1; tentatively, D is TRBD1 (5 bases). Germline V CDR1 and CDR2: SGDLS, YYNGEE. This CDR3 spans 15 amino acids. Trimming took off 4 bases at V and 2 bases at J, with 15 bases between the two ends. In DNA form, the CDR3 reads TGTGCCAGCAGCCCATCTGCCAGGGTCAACACTGAAGCTTTCTTT. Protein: CASSPSARVNTEAFF.